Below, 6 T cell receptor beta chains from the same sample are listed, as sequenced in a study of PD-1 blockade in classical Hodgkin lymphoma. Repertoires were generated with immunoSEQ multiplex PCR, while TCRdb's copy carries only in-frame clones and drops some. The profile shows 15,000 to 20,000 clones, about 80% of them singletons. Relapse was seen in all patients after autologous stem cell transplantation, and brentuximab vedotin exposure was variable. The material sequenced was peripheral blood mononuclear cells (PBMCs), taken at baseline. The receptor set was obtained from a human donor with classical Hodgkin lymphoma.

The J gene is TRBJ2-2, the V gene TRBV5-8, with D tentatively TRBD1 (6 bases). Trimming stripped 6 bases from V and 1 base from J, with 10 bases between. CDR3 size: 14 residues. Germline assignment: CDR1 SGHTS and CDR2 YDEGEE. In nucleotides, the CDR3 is TGTGCCAGCACCTTACAGGGGAACACCGGGGAGCTGTTTTTT. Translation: CASTLQGNTGELFF.

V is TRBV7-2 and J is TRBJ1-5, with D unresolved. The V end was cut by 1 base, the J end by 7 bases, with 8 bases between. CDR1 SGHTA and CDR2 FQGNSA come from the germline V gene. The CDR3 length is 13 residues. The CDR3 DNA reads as TGTGCCAGCAGCTTAGGGGTCAGCCAGCCCCAGCATTTT. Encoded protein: CASSLGVSQPQHF.

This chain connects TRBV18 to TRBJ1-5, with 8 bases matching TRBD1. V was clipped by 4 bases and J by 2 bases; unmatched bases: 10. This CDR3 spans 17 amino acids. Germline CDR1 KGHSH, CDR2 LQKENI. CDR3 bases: TGTGCCAGCTCACAGGACAGGGCCGGGTGGGGCAATCAGCCCCAGCATTTT. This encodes CASSQDRAGWGNQPQHF.

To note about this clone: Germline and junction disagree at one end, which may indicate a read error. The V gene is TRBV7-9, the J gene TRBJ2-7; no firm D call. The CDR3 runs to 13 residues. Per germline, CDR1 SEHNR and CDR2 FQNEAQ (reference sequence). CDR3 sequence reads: CASSPRASSEQYF. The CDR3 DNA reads TGTGCCAGCAGTCCCCGGGCCTCCTCCGAGCAGTACTTC.

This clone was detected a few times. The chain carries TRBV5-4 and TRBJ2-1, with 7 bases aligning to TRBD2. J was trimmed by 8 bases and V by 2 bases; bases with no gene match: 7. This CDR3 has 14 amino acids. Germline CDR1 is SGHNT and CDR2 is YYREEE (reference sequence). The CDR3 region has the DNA TGTGCCAGCAGCTTTGGGGGGGGAAGATATGAGCAGTTCTTC. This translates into CASSFGGGRYEQFF.

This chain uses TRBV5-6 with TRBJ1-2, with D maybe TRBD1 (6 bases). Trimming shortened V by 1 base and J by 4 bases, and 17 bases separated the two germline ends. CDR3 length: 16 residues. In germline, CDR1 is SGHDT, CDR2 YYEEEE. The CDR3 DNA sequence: TGTGCCAGCAGCTTGTTATCACAGGGCGGCCTCTATGGCTACACCTTC. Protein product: CASSLLSQGGLYGYTF.